These 22 T cell receptor beta chains originate from one sample sequenced in a study of T cells in tuberculosis. Using immunoSEQ multiplex PCR, the repertoire was profiled, and TCRdb retains in-frame clones only, with some absent. The table includes tens of thousands of clones, approximately 90% detected once. After thawing and overnight rest, PBMC were stained with GMM-loaded CD1B tetramer, viability dye and anti-CD3 for sorting. The lipid loaded on the CD1B tetramers was C32 glucose monomycolate from Rhodococcus equi. Sequencing was done on a sample of CD1b-GMM tetramer-negative cells sorted from PBMCs. These receptors all come from an adult woman with latent tuberculosis.

In this sample, this clone turned up once. The chain links TRBV7-2 to TRBJ2-3; maybe TRBD2 (7 bases). This CDR3 is 14 amino acids long. V was cut by 1 base and J by 3 bases, with 8 bases left in between. CDR1 is SGHTA and CDR2 is FQGNSA in the germline V gene. The chain's CDR3 is CASSLEGGTDTQYF. The DNA of the CDR3 is TGTGCCAGCAGCTTAGAGGGGGGGACAGATACGCAGTATTTT.

CDR3 DNA: TGTGCCAGCAGCTCCTGGACTAGCGGGCTAGAAGAGACCCAGTACTTC. Translation: CASSSWTSGLEETQYF. The V and J genes are TRBV11-2 and TRBJ2-5, with 11 bases lining up with TRBD2. The germline V gene has CDR1 SGHAT and CDR2 FQNNGV. The CDR3 totals 16 residues. Losses at the gene ends were 4 bases for V and 3 bases for J; bases not matched to a gene: 7.

V and J are TRBV7-6 and TRBJ2-1, with a weak D call TRBD1 (7 bases). The germline CDR1 and CDR2 sequences are SGHVS and FNYEAQ. V lost 4 bases, J lost 0 bases, and 25 bases lay in between. The CDR3 is 20 amino acids. The CDR3 sequence: CASSSYQRRGETSSYNEQFF. The CDR3 DNA sequence: TGTGCCAGCAGCTCCTACCAGCGCAGGGGGGAAACAAGCTCCTACAATGAGCAGTTCTTC.

This chain links TRBV19 with TRBJ1-5; 8 bases align to TRBD1. The ends lost 6 bases at V and 7 bases at J; junction bases unmatched: 14. Germline assignment: CDR1 LNHDA and CDR2 SQIVND (reference sequence). The CDR3 is made up of 16 amino acids. The CDR3 DNA follows: TGTGCCAGTAGCTCGAATCAGGGGGCGCGAAACCAGCCCCAGCATTTT. This translates into CASSSNQGARNQPQHF. The whole variable domain, filled in from reference TRBV19 and TRBJ1-5, reads DGGITQSPKYLFRKEGQNVTLSCEQNLNHDAMYWYRQDPGQGLRLIYYSQIVNDFQKGDIAEGYSVSREKKESFPLTVTSAQKNPTAFYLCASSSNQGARNQPQHFGDGTRLSIL.

The gene calls are TRBV4-1 and TRBJ2-5; the match to TRBD1 covers 8 bases. The length of the CDR3 is 14 residues. Germline CDR1 is MGHRA and CDR2 is YSYEKL. V shed 1 base, J shed 7 bases, and the junction held 5 bases outside the gene matches. CDR3: CASSQVGTGGTQYF. In DNA, the CDR3 is TGCGCCAGCAGCCAAGTAGGAACAGGGGGGACCCAGTACTTC.

V is TRBV5-6 and J is TRBJ1-6; D remains ambiguous. CDR3 length: 17 residues. Trimming took off 0 bases at V and 4 bases at J, with 14 bases between the two ends. Germline assignment: CDR1 SGHDT and CDR2 YYEEEE. In nucleotides, the CDR3 is TGTGCCAGCAGCTTGGCTTCTCTCGAGGGATATAATTCACCCCTCCACTTT. As protein: CASSLASLEGYNSPLHF.

This sequence joins TRBV19 and TRBJ1-2, with 7 bases matching TRBD1. V gave up 1 base and J gave up 4 bases; unmatched junction bases: 9. Germline lookup yields CDR1 LNHDA and CDR2 SQIVND (reference sequence). The CDR3 is made up of 16 amino acids. The CDR3 here is CASSIGGTATTYGYTF. The CDR3 DNA reads as TGTGCCAGTAGTATAGGGGGGACAGCTACCACCTATGGCTACACCTTC. The full variable domain, with the rest looked up from reference TRBV19 and TRBJ1-2, is DGGITQSPKYLFRKEGQNVTLSCEQNLNHDAMYWYRQDPGQGLRLIYYSQIVNDFQKGDIAEGYSVSREKKESFPLTVTSAQKNPTAFYLCASSIGGTATTYGYTFGSGTRLTVV.

This rearrangement joins TRBV13 to TRBJ2-1, with D perhaps matching TRBD1 (5 bases). The V and J ends lost 2 bases and 5 bases respectively, with 10 bases between them. CDR3 size: 14 residues. Germline-derived CDR1 and CDR2 are PRHDT and FYEKMQ (reference sequence). CDR3 nucleotide sequence: TGTGCCAGCAGCTTAATTTCCAGGGACAATGAGCAGTTCTTC. Amino acids: CASSLISRDNEQFF.

The genes are TRBV5-4 and TRBJ1-1; 8 nucleotides line up with TRBD1. Germline CDR1 SGHNT, CDR2 YYREEE (reference sequence). The V and J ends lost 5 bases and 0 bases, in that order; junction bases with no gene match: 6. The CDR3 is 15 amino acids. CDR3 amino acids: CASRTGGGMNTEAFF. The CDR3 coding sequence is TGTGCCAGCAGAACAGGGGGAGGGATGAACACTGAAGCTTTCTTT.

CDR3 protein: CASSGQGGQPQHF. The DNA for the CDR3 is TGTGCCAGCAGTGGACAGGGCGGTCAGCCCCAGCATTTT. The chain recombines TRBV2 with TRBJ1-5; the match to TRBD1 covers 7 bases. This CDR3 is built from 13 residues. The germline gives CDR1 SNHLY, CDR2 FYNNEI. The V segment lost 4 bases and the J segment 6 bases; nucleotides outside the gene matches: 3. The variable domain in full, completed from reference TRBV2 and TRBJ1-5, reads EPEVTQTPSHQVTQMGQEVILRCVPISNHLYFYWYRQILGQKVEFLVSFYNNEISEKSEIFDDQFSVERPDGSNFTLKIRSTKLEDSAMYFCASSGQGGQPQHFGDGTRLSIL.

The chain is built from TRBV7-9 and TRBJ1-1; TRBD1 might be the D (5 bases). The CDR3 is 15 amino acids. V lost 5 bases and J lost 4, with 17 bases in between. The germline gives CDR1 SEHNR, CDR2 FQNEAQ (reference sequence). CDR3 sequence (DNA): TGTGCCAGCAGCCCGGGACCAATCGGGAGCACTGAAGCTTTCTTT. Protein sequence: CASSPGPIGSTEAFF.

This chain uses TRBV6-6 with TRBJ1-2; 8 positions agree with TRBD1. The CDR3 totals 15 residues. Germline V lookup: CDR1 MNHNY, CDR2 SVGAGI (reference sequence). Germline trimming cut 5 bases from V and 3 bases from J; bases unmatched to any gene: 8. DNA of the CDR3: TGTGCCAGCAGTCACCCGACAGGGGTCGACTATGGCTACACCTTC. It translates to CASSHPTGVDYGYTF.

The chain is built from TRBV6-5 and TRBJ2-5; D gene ambiguous. Trimming took 0 bases from V and 1 from J, leaving 9 bases between them. Germline lookup yields CDR1 MNHEY and CDR2 SVGAGI. The CDR3 has 15 residues. CDR3 bases: TGTGCCAGCAGTTACTCGCGTGCCCCCCAAGAGACCCAGTACTTC. Its translation: CASSYSRAPQETQYF.

The V gene is TRBV6-5, the J gene TRBJ1-2; TRBD1 is a possible D gene (5 bases). The germline gives CDR1 MNHEY, CDR2 SVGAGI. This CDR3 is 12 amino acids long. Between the trimmed V and J ends, which lost 4 bases and 4 bases, there was a span of 7 bases. The CDR3 nucleotides are TGTGCCAGCAGTTCAGGGCTCTATGGCTACACCTTC. This sequence encodes CASSSGLYGYTF.

The chain couples TRBV27 to TRBJ1-6; D gene ambiguous. V was pared by 2 bases and J by 9 bases, with 17 bases between. The CDR3 runs 16 residues. Germline values: CDR1 MNHEY, CDR2 SMNVEV (reference sequence). The CDR3 DNA reads as TGTGCCAGCAGTTTACGGGCGGCGAGGGAGGGTTCACCCCTCCACTTT. Its protein product is CASSLRAAREGSPLHF.

The chain has TRBV4-3 and TRBJ1-3; no reliable D call. Trimming took off 0 bases at V and 0 bases at J, with 15 bases between the two ends. Germline CDR1 and CDR2: LGHNA and YSLEER. This CDR3 has 18 amino acids. The CDR3 nucleotides read TGCGCCAGCAGCCAAGATCTATGGGGTGGGAGCTCTGGAAACACCATATATTTT. This gives the protein CASSQDLWGGSSGNTIYF.

The CDR3 DNA reads as TGTGCCAGCAGCTCTTCAACAGGGGGCGATGAGCAGTTCTTC. This sequence encodes CASSSSTGGDEQFF. This sequence joins TRBV7-6 and TRBJ2-1; 9 bases match TRBD1. Germline V gene sequence: CDR1 SGHVS, CDR2 FNYEAQ. This CDR3 comprises 14 residues. V shed 4 bases and J 8 bases; nucleotides not matched to a gene: 6.

V and J are TRBV28 and TRBJ2-2, with 9 bases lining up with TRBD2. Germline V gene sequence: CDR1 MDHEN, CDR2 SYDVKM. The CDR3 consists of 17 residues. Unmatched junction bases numbered 9, after V lost 5 bases and J lost 2 bases. CDR3 nucleotides: TGTGCCAGCAGTCTGGGGCTAGCGGGGTTTAACACCGGGGAGCTGTTTTTT. Its translation: CASSLGLAGFNTGELFF. Based on the CDR3 plus reference TRBV28 and TRBJ2-2, the full variable domain is DVKVTQSSRYLVKRTGEKVFLECVQDMDHENMFWYRQDPGLGLRLIYFSYDVKMKEKGDIPEGYSVSREKKERFSLILESASTNQTSMYLCASSLGLAGFNTGELFFGEGSRLTVL.

The chain joins TRBV5-6 to TRBJ1-6, with D hard to call. V was shortened by 4 bases and J by 13 bases, with 15 bases between the two germline ends. CDR3 length: 13 amino acids. Per the germline V gene, CDR1 is SGHDT and CDR2 is YYEEEE. The CDR3 is CASSVSSGRPLHF. CDR3 nucleotides: TGTGCCAGCAGCGTCAGTTCGGGGAGGCCCCTCCACTTT.

V and J are TRBV10-3 and TRBJ2-5; possible D gene TRBD1, 7 bases. Germline assignment: CDR1 ENHRY and CDR2 SYGVKD. V gave up 5 bases and J gave up 5 bases, with 15 bases separating them. The CDR3 is made up of 14 amino acids. The CDR3 loop reads CAISPRGALETQYF. The CDR3 DNA reads as TGTGCCATCAGTCCCAGGGGGGCGTTGGAGACCCAGTACTTC.

The V and J genes are TRBV19 and TRBJ2-3; TRBD2 agrees at 8 bases. The germline gives CDR1 LNHDA, CDR2 SQIVND (reference sequence). The CDR3 extends over 15 amino acids. V shed 4 bases and J 4 bases; nucleotides not matched to a gene: 7. CDR3 nucleotides: TGTGCCAGTAGTACCGGGACTAGTTGGGCAGATACGCAGTATTTT. Its translation is CASSTGTSWADTQYF.

The chain carries TRBV19 and TRBJ2-3; no firm D call. Germline CDR1 reads LNHDA; CDR2 reads SQIVND (reference sequence). V was cut by 4 bases and J by 0 bases, with 8 bases left in between. CDR3 length: 14 residues. The CDR3 DNA follows: TGTGCCAGTAGTACCGGGTTCAGCACAGATACGCAGTATTTT. Amino acid sequence: CASSTGFSTDTQYF.